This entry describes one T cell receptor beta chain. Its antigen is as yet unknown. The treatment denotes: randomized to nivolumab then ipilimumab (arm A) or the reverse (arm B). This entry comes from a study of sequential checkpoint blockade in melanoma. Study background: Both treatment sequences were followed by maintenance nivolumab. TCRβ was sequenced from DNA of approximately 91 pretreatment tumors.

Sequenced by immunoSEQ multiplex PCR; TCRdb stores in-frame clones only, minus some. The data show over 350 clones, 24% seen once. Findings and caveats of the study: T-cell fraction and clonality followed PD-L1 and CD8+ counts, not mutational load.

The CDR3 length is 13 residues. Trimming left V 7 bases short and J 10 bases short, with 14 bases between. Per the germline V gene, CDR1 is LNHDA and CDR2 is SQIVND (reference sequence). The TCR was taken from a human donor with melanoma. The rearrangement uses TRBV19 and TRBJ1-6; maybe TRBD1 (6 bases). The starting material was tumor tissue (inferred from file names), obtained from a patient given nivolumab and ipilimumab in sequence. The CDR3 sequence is CASTTDSGSPLHF. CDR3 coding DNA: TGTGCCAGTACTACGGACAGTGGCTCACCCCTCCACTTT.